The TCR beta chain under discussion was sequenced for a study of shared T cell receptors in the human thymus. The trim removed 5 bases at V and 3 bases at J, leaving 15 bases unmatched. The CDR3 loop spans 17 amino acids. Germline CDR1 and CDR2: MNHEY and SMNVEV (reference sequence). Profiled with immunoSEQ multiplex PCR; TCRdb holds only in-frame clones, not every one. The sample lists approximately 760,000 clones, 70% to 90% occurring once. A further study also used this sample, focusing on human thymus T cells. From that second work: From resections taken during corrective heart surgery, the thymus tissue was obtained.

The sequenced material came from thymocytes. The source is a girl under three years old with a congenital heart defect. The rearrangement links TRBV27 to TRBJ1-2, with TRBD1 matching over 7 bases. CDR3 DNA sequence: TGTGCCAGCAGTCCCCTCTTTATGAGACAGGGTTACTATGGCTACACCTTC. Translation: CASSPLFMRQGYYGYTF.